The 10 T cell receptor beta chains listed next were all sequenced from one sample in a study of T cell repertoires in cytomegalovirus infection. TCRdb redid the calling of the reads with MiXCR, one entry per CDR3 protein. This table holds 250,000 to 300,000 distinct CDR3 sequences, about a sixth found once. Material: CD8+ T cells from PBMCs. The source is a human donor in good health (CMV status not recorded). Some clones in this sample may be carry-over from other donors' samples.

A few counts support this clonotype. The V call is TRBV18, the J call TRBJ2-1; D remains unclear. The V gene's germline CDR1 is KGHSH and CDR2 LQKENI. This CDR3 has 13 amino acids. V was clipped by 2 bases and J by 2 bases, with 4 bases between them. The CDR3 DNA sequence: TGTGCCAGCTCACCAAATCCCTACAATGAGCAGTTCTTC. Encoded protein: CASSPNPYNEQFF.

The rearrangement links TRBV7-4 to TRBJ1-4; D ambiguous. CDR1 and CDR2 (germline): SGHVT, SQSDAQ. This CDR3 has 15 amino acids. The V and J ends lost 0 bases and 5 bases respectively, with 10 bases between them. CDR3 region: CASSLAEGRNEKLFF. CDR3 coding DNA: TGTGCCAGCAGCTTAGCGGAGGGCCGAAATGAAAAACTGTTTTTT. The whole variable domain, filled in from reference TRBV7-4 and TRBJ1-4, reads GAGVSQSPRYKVAKRGRDVALRCDSISGHVTLYWYRQTLGQGSEVLTYSQSDAQRDKSGRPSGRFSAERPERSVSTLKIQRTEQGDSAVYLCASSLAEGRNEKLFFGSGTQLSVL.

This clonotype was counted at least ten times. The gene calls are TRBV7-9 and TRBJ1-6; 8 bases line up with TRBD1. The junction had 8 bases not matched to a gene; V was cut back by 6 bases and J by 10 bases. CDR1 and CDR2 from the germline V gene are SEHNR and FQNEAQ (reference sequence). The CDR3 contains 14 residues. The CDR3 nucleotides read TGTGCCAGCAGTCTACCAGGGGGCAGGTCACCCCTCCACTTT. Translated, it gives CASSLPGGRSPLHF.

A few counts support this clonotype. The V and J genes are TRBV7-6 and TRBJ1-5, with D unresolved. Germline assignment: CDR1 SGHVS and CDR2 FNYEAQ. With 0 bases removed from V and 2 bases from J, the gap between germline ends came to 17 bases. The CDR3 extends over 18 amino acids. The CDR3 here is CASSLAIGDQAGNQPQHF. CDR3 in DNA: TGTGCCAGCAGCTTAGCAATTGGAGACCAGGCGGGCAATCAGCCCCAGCATTTT.

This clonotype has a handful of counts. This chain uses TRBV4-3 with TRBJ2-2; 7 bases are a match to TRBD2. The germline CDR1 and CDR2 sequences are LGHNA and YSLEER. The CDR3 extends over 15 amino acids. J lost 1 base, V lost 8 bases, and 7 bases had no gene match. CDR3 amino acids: CASSAVAGNTGELFF. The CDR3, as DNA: TGCGCCAGCTCCGCGGTAGCGGGGAACACCGGGGAGCTGTTTTTT.

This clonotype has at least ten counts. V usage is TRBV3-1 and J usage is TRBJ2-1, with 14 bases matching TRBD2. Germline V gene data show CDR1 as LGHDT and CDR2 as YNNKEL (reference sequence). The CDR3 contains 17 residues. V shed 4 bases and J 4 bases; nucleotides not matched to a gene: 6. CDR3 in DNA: TGTGCCAGCAGCCCAAGACTAGCGGGGGGGCCTTACAATGAGCAGTTCTTC. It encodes CASSPRLAGGPYNEQFF.

The CDR3 sequence is CASSLGGLVGEQYF. The CDR3 nucleotides read TGTGCCAGCAGTTTAGGGGGACTAGTAGGCGAGCAGTACTTC. The V gene is TRBV12-3 or TRBV12-4, the J gene TRBJ2-7; 8 nucleotides align to TRBD2. The CDR3 is 14 amino acids. V lost 1 base and J lost 6; bases outside the gene matches: 5.

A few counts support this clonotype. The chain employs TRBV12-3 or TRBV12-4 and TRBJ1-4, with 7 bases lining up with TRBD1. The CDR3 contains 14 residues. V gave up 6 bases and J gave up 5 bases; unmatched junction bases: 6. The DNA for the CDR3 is TGTGCCAGCAGAATCGACAGGGTGAATGAAAAACTGTTTTTT. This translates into CASRIDRVNEKLFF.

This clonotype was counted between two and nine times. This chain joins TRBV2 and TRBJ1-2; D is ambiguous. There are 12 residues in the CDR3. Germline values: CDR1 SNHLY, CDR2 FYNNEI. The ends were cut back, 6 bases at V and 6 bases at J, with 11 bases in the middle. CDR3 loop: CASRGTPNGYTF. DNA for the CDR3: TGTGCCAGCAGGGGAACTCCAAATGGCTACACCTTC.

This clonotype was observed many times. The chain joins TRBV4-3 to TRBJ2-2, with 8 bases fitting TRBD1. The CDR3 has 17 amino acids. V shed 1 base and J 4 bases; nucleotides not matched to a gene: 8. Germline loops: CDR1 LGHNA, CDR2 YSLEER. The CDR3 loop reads CASSQAFQGASTGELFF. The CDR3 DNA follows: TGCGCCAGCAGCCAAGCGTTCCAGGGGGCAAGCACCGGGGAGCTGTTTTTT.